The 32 T cell receptor beta chains below all came from one sample that was sequenced in a study of control samples from healthy donors and cancer patients. Some clones are missing from TCRdb's copy, which holds only in-frame ones; the method was immunoSEQ multiplex PCR. The sample includes about 22,000 clones, roughly four fifths of them seen just once. The material sequenced was PBMCs. These receptors came from a man aged 55 to 70 with head and neck cancer.

The rearrangement links TRBV5-8 to TRBJ2-1; the D call may be TRBD1 or TRBD2 (6 bases each). The CDR3 extends over 13 amino acids. The V end lost 6 bases, the J end lost 10 bases, and 17 bases lay between the germline ends. Germline values: CDR1 SGHTS, CDR2 YDEGEE. The CDR3: CASTNGGLGEQFF. In DNA, the CDR3 is TGTGCCAGCACTAATGGGGGGCTTGGGGAGCAGTTCTTC.

This clone was recorded a few times. The rearrangement links TRBV20-1 to TRBJ2-1, with D possibly TRBD1 on 6 matching bases. V gave up 3 bases and J gave up 1 base, with 16 bases separating them. Germline CDR1 and CDR2: DFQATT and SNEGSKA (reference sequence). CDR3 length: 16 residues. The CDR3 spells CSASLSGTLSYNEQFF. The DNA for the CDR3 is TGCAGTGCTAGTCTCTCCGGGACACTGTCCTACAATGAGCAGTTCTTC.

The chain recombines TRBV9 with TRBJ2-2; D gene uncertain. The CDR3 contains 14 residues. The V end was cut by 4 bases, the J end by 4 bases, with 11 bases between. Germline loops: CDR1 SGDLS, CDR2 YYNGEE. In nucleotides, the CDR3 is TGTGCCAGCAGCCCCTGGGATGGCACCGGGGAGCTGTTTTTT. Translated: CASSPWDGTGELFF.

This clone was observed a few times. This sequence joins TRBV16 and TRBJ1-5; tentatively, D is TRBD1 (5 bases). Trimming stripped 4 bases from V and 5 bases from J, with 9 bases between. The CDR3 sequence is 13 residues long. CDR1 KGHSY and CDR2 FQNENV come from the germline V gene. The CDR3 loop reads CASSPGGYQPQHF. CDR3 sequence (DNA): TGTGCCAGCAGCCCCGGGGGTTATCAGCCCCAGCATTTT. Using reference TRBV16 and TRBJ1-5 for the parts outside the CDR3, the full variable domain is GEEVAQTPKHLVRGEGQKAKLYCAPIKGHSYVFWYQQVLKNEFKFLISFQNENVFDETGMPKERFSAKCLPNSPCSLEIQATKLEDSAVYFCASSPGGYQPQHFGDGTRLSIL.

This clone was seen more than once but under ten times. This sequence joins TRBV5-1 and TRBJ2-7, with D perhaps assigned TRBD1 or TRBD2 (5 bases each). Germline V gene sequence: CDR1 SGHRS, CDR2 YFSETQ. V was pared by 6 bases and J by 4 bases, with 14 bases between. The CDR3 is 13 amino acids. The CDR3 region is CASTRDGTYEQYF. The DNA for the CDR3 is TGCGCCAGCACCCGGGACGGAACTTACGAGCAGTACTTC.

This chain links TRBV2 with TRBJ1-2, with 7 bases that match TRBD1. The ends lost 4 bases at V and 7 bases at J; junction bases unmatched: 12. The V gene's germline CDR1 is SNHLY and CDR2 FYNNEI. The CDR3 is made up of 15 amino acids. CDR3 DNA: TGTGCCAGCAGTGGGTCAGTGACAGGGAATGGTGGCTACACCTTC. It translates to CASSGSVTGNGGYTF.

This chain connects TRBV7-8 to TRBJ2-1; 9 positions match TRBD1. The V gene end was trimmed by 5 bases and the J gene end by 8 bases; junction bases not matched to a gene: 10. Germline CDR1 and CDR2: SGHVS and FQNEAQ. The CDR3 runs to 15 residues. The CDR3 here is CASSQDRGFRYEQFF. The CDR3 nucleotides read TGTGCCAGCAGCCAAGACAGGGGGTTTAGGTATGAGCAGTTCTTC.

The rearrangement uses TRBV5-8 and TRBJ2-4; D remains ambiguous. The ends were cut back, 2 bases at V and 4 bases at J, with 7 bases in the middle. Germline V CDR1 and CDR2: SGHTS, YDEGEE. CDR3 length: 13 residues. The CDR3 spells CASSLPGKNIQYF. In nucleotides, the CDR3 is TGTGCCAGCAGCTTACCTGGTAAAAACATTCAGTACTTC.

The chain recombines TRBV19 with TRBJ2-1; 9 bases are shared with TRBD1. The CDR3 consists of 14 residues. Losses at the gene ends were 1 base for V and 9 bases for J; bases not matched to a gene: 4. CDR1 and CDR2 (germline): LNHDA, SQIVND (reference sequence). The CDR3 loop reads CASSIGTGVFEQFF. In DNA, the CDR3 is TGTGCCAGTAGTATAGGGACAGGGGTTTTTGAGCAGTTCTTC.

This clone is medium-sized. V and J are TRBV9 and TRBJ1-2, with D hard to call. The CDR3 extends over 16 amino acids. CDR1 and CDR2 (germline): SGDLS, YYNGEE. V was trimmed by 0 bases and J by 6 bases, leaving 18 bases between them. As DNA, the CDR3 is TGTGCCAGCAGCGTAGGGAGCGTGGTATGGGCGGATGGCTACACCTTC. Residues: CASSVGSVVWADGYTF.

The V and J genes are TRBV28 and TRBJ2-1; the D gene is possibly TRBD1 (5 bases). Germline V CDR1 and CDR2: MDHEN, SYDVKM. This CDR3 comprises 14 residues. Trimming pared 3 bases from V and 2 bases from J, leaving 8 bases between. CDR3 DNA sequence: TGTGCCAGCAGTTTGCAGGGCGCCTACAATGAGCAGTTCTTC. This sequence encodes CASSLQGAYNEQFF.

This rearrangement joins TRBV7-9 to TRBJ1-2; D is possibly TRBD1 (5 bases). This CDR3 comprises 18 residues. V was pared by 5 bases and J by 3 bases, with 25 bases between. The V gene's germline CDR1 is SEHNR and CDR2 FQNEAQ (reference sequence). The chain's CDR3 is CASSPTAGMTGYDYGYTF. The CDR3 DNA follows: TGTGCCAGCAGCCCGACCGCAGGGATGACCGGCTATGACTATGGCTACACCTTC. The entire variable domain, with the rest obtained from reference TRBV7-9 and TRBJ1-2, is as follows: DTGVSQNPRHKITKRGQNVTFRCDPISEHNRLYWYRQTLGQGPEFLTYFQNEAQLEKSRLLSDRFSAERPKGSFSTLEIQRTEQGDSAMYLCASSPTAGMTGYDYGYTFGSGTRLTVV.

This chain links TRBV9 with TRBJ1-1, with 8 bases that match TRBD1. CDR1 is SGDLS, CDR2 YYNGEE, per germline. With 1 base clipped from V and 9 bases from J, the junction kept 8 bases outside the gene matches. The CDR3 covers 14 residues. The CDR3 loop is CASSVQDREEKAFF. The CDR3 DNA reads TGTGCCAGCAGCGTACAGGACAGGGAAGAAAAAGCTTTCTTT.

The rearrangement uses TRBV4-1 and TRBJ2-7; weak D call: TRBD1 (5 bases). Germline CDR1 reads MGHRA; CDR2 reads YSYEKL. V lost 4 bases and J 0 bases, leaving 10 bases between the germline ends. The CDR3 is made up of 14 amino acids. CDR3 protein: CASSPTALSYEQYF. CDR3 DNA sequence: TGCGCCAGCAGCCCGACAGCCCTCTCCTACGAGCAGTACTTC.

The chain combines TRBV6-5 with TRBJ1-1; weak D call: TRBD1 (6 bases). V was trimmed by 4 bases and J by 2 bases, leaving 11 bases between them. Germline loops: CDR1 MNHEY, CDR2 SVGAGI. The CDR3 is 14 residues long. The CDR3 region has the DNA TGTGCCAGCAGTTTCGGACAGTTCAACACTGAAGCTTTCTTT. This encodes CASSFGQFNTEAFF.

The chain recombines TRBV19 with TRBJ1-5; D might be TRBD1 (6 bases). The V and J ends lost 4 bases and 3 bases respectively, with 10 bases between them. Germline V gene lookup returns CDR1 LNHDA and CDR2 SQIVND (reference sequence). This CDR3 has 14 amino acids. The CDR3, as DNA: TGTGCCAGTAGTACGCAGGGGAACAATCAGCCCCAGCATTTT. Protein product: CASSTQGNNQPQHF.

The chain joins TRBV2 to TRBJ1-4; TRBD1 aligns across 9 bases. The V gene end was trimmed by 5 bases and the J gene end by 5 bases; junction bases not matched to a gene: 3. The CDR3 loop spans 14 amino acids. The V gene's germline CDR1 is SNHLY and CDR2 FYNNEI. The chain's CDR3 is CASSRDRENEKLFF. CDR3 nucleotides: TGTGCCAGCAGTCGGGACAGGGAAAATGAAAAACTGTTTTTT.

This rearrangement joins TRBV28 to TRBJ2-7; the D is unclear. Germline CDR1 MDHEN, CDR2 SYDVKM. With 2 bases removed from V and 7 bases from J, the gap between germline ends came to 18 bases. CDR3 length: 15 residues. Here the CDR3 DNA reads TGTGCCAGCAGTTTACTCGGCCTTAAAAGATCGGAGCAGTACTTC. Translation: CASSLLGLKRSEQYF.

The rearrangement uses TRBV20-1 and TRBJ1-2; D gene ambiguous. This CDR3 has 11 residues. V was pared by 1 base and J by 8 bases, with 8 bases between. The V gene's germline CDR1 is DFQATT and CDR2 SNEGSKA (reference sequence). The CDR3 spells CSARASGGYTF. The CDR3 DNA is TGCAGTGCTAGAGCTTCGGGCGGCTACACCTTC.

A note on this clone: Other DNA sequences in the same sample also yield this CDR3. The chain couples TRBV4-3 to TRBJ2-7; possibly TRBD1 for D (7 bases). CDR1 is LGHNA and CDR2 is YSLEER in the germline V gene. The CDR3 runs 15 residues. V lost 1 base and J 3 bases, leaving 13 bases between the germline ends. The CDR3 loop reads CASSQVQGGDYEQYF. CDR3 in DNA: TGCGCCAGCAGCCAAGTCCAGGGGGGCGACTACGAGCAGTACTTC.

The chain has TRBV2 and TRBJ2-5; D uncertain. CDR3 size: 13 residues. Germline V CDR1 and CDR2: SNHLY, FYNNEI. The V and J ends lost 3 bases and 4 bases respectively, with 9 bases between them. CDR3 nucleotide sequence: TGTGCCAGCAGTGACCAGTCGTCAGAGACCCAGTACTTC. It translates to CASSDQSSETQYF.

This clone was seen a few times. This chain's CDR3 is CASSEGGGGTDTQYF. CDR3 DNA: TGTGCCAGCAGTGAAGGAGGGGGGGGCACAGATACGCAGTATTTT. The rearrangement links TRBV6-1 to TRBJ2-3, with D possibly matching TRBD2 (7 bases). Deletions cut 1 base from V and 1 base from J, with 9 bases between. This CDR3 contains 15 residues. CDR1 and CDR2 from the germline V gene are MNHNS and SASEGT.

The rearrangement uses TRBV5-1 and TRBJ1-4, with a possible D match to TRBD1 (6 bases). Germline V gene data show CDR1 as SGHRS and CDR2 as YFSETQ. This CDR3 is built from 14 residues. Trimming shortened V by 2 bases and J by 4 bases, and 9 bases separated the two germline ends. The CDR3 sequence: CASSLGQFNEKLFF. Here the CDR3 DNA reads TGCGCCAGCAGCTTAGGACAGTTTAATGAAAAACTGTTTTTT.

The chain links TRBV7-6 to TRBJ2-2, with 9 bases matching TRBD1. V lost 5 bases to trimming and J lost 6 bases; unmatched junction nucleotides: 7. CDR1 SGHVS and CDR2 FNYEAQ come from the germline V gene. This CDR3 has 15 amino acids. In DNA, the CDR3 is TGTGCCAGCAGCCAACAGGGGGCTAGAGCCGGGGAGCTGTTTTTT. This codes for CASSQQGARAGELFF.

The chain recombines TRBV19 with TRBJ2-3, with D possibly being TRBD1 (6 bases). Germline lookup yields CDR1 LNHDA and CDR2 SQIVND (reference sequence). This CDR3 region has 13 residues. V was trimmed by 5 bases and J by 1 base, leaving 7 bases between them. CDR3 DNA sequence: TGTGCCAGTAGTGGGGGCGGCACAGATACGCAGTATTTT. As protein: CASSGGGTDTQYF.

The V and J genes are TRBV2 and TRBJ2-7; D may correspond to TRBD1 or TRBD2 (5 bases each). CDR1 and CDR2 from the germline V gene are SNHLY and FYNNEI. V gave up 5 bases and J gave up 2 bases, with 10 bases separating them. The CDR3 is 13 amino acids. The CDR3 DNA follows: TGTGCCAGCAGTTCCGGGACCGCCTACGAGCAGTACTTC. This encodes CASSSGTAYEQYF.

This clone has just one count. The V and J genes are TRBV10-3 and TRBJ2-5, with D perhaps matching TRBD1 (8 bases). Germline V gives CDR1 ENHRY, CDR2 SYGVKD. The CDR3 covers 15 residues. V was pared by 5 bases and J by 2 bases, with 15 bases between. In DNA form, the CDR3 reads TGTGCCATCAGTAATGGACAGGGAGGGCAAGAGACCCAGTACTTC. Its protein product is CAISNGQGGQETQYF.

The chain carries TRBV12-3 or TRBV12-4 and TRBJ1-1; a weak D match, TRBD1 (6 bases). The ends were cut back, 6 bases at V and 5 bases at J, with 10 bases in the middle. The CDR3 consists of 12 residues. The CDR3 loop reads CASSGGTTEAFF. Written as DNA, the CDR3 is TGTGCCAGCAGCGGAGGGACAACTGAAGCTTTCTTT.

The rearrangement links TRBV11-1 to TRBJ2-7; D is possibly TRBD1 (6 bases). CDR3 length: 15 residues. V gave up 5 bases and J gave up 7 bases, with 21 bases separating them. Germline loops: CDR1 SGHAT, CDR2 FQDESV (reference sequence). CDR3 DNA sequence: TGTGCCAGCAGCCGGTCGGGACACCCCTTCCCTGAGCAGTACTTC. Its protein product is CASSRSGHPFPEQYF. Combining the CDR3 with reference TRBV11-1 and TRBJ2-7 gives the whole variable domain EAEVAQSPRYKITEKSQAVAFWCDPISGHATLYWYRQILGQGPELLVQFQDESVVDDSQLPKDRFSAERLKGVDSTLKIQPAELGDSAMYLCASSRSGHPFPEQYFGPGTRLTVT.

This chain joins TRBV18 and TRBJ1-1; the D is unclear. The germline V gene encodes CDR1 KGHSH and CDR2 LQKENI. The V and J ends lost 6 bases and 4 bases respectively, with 18 bases between them. The CDR3 extends over 15 amino acids. CDR3 protein: CASSPGTRMGTEAFF. In nucleotides, the CDR3 is TGTGCCAGCTCCCCAGGTACAAGGATGGGCACTGAAGCTTTCTTT.

This chain joins TRBV10-1 and TRBJ2-3; D gene ambiguous. Germline V gene sequence: CDR1 WNHNN, CDR2 SYGVQD (reference sequence). The V end lost 3 bases, the J end lost 4 bases, and 11 bases lay between the germline ends. This CDR3 region has 14 residues. The CDR3 reads CASSDDSSPDTQYF. CDR3 DNA: TGCGCCAGCAGTGATGACTCCTCCCCAGATACGCAGTATTTT.

This chain uses TRBV9 with TRBJ1-1; D remains ambiguous. This CDR3 is built from 15 residues. Germline values: CDR1 SGDLS, CDR2 YYNGEE. V lost 2 bases and J lost 3, with 14 bases in between. CDR3 residues: CASSVIDSPYTEAFF. The CDR3 region has the DNA TGTGCCAGCAGCGTCATAGACTCACCATACACTGAAGCTTTCTTT.